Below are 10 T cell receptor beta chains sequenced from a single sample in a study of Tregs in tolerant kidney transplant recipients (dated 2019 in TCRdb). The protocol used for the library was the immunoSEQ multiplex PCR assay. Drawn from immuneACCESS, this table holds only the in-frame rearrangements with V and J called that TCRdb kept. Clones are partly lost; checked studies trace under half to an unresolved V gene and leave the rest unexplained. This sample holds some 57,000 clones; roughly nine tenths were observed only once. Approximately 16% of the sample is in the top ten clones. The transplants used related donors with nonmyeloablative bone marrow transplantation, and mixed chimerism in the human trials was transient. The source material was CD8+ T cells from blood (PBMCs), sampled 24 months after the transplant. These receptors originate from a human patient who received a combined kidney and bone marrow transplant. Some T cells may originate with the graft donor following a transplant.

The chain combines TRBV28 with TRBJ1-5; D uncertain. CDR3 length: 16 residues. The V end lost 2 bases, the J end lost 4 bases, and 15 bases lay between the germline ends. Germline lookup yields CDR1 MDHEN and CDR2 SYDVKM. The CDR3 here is CASSLIPANSNQPQHF. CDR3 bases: TGTGCCAGCAGTTTAATTCCTGCCAATAGTAATCAGCCCCAGCATTTT.

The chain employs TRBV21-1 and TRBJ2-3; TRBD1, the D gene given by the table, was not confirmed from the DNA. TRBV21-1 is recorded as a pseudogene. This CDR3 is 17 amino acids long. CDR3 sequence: CASSKEEGTATTHTQYF. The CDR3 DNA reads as TGTGCCAGCAGCAAAGAGGAGGGGACAGCGACGACTCATACGCAGTATTTT.

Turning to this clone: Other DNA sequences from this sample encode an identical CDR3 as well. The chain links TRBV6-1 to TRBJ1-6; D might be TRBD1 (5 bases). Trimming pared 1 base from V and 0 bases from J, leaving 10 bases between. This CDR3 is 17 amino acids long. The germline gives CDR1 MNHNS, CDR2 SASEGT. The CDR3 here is CASSEVGGGSYNSPLHF. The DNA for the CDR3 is TGTGCCAGCAGTGAAGTTGGGGGGGGCTCCTATAATTCACCCCTCCACTTT.

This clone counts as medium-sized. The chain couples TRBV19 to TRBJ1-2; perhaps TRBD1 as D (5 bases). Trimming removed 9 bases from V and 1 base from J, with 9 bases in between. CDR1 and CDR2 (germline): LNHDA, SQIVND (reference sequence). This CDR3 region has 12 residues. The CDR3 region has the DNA TGTGCCAGAAAGACAGATAACTATGGCTACACCTTC. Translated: CARKTDNYGYTF.

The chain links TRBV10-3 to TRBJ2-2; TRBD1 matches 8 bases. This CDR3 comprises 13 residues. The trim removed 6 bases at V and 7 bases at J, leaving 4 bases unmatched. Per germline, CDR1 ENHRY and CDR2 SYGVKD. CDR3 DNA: TGTGCCATCAGCACAGGGGGAGTCGGGGAGCTGTTTTTT. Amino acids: CAISTGGVGELFF.

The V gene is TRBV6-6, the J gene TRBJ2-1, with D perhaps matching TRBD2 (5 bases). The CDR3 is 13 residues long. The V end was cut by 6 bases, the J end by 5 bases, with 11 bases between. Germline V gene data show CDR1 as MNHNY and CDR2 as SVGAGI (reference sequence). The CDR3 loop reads CASRAGQDNEQFF. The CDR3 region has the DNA TGTGCCAGCAGGGCGGGCCAAGACAATGAGCAGTTCTTC.

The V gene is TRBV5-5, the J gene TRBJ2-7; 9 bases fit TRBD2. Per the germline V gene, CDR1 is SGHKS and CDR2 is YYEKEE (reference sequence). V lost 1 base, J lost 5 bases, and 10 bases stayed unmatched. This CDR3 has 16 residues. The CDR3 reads CASSLTLGTSRDEQYF. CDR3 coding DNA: TGTGCCAGCAGCTTGACCTTAGGGACTAGCAGGGACGAGCAGTACTTC.

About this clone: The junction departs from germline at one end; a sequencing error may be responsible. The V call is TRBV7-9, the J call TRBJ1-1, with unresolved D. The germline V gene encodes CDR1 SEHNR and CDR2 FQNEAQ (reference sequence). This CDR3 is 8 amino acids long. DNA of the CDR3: TGTGCCAGCAGCCCCCCTTCCTTT. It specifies CASSPPSF.

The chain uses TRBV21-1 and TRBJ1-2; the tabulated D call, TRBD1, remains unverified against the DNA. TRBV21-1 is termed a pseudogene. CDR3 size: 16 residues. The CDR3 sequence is CASSKWGQWRSYGYTF. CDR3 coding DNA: TGTGCCAGCAGCAAGTGGGGACAGTGGCGTTCTTATGGCTACACCTTC.

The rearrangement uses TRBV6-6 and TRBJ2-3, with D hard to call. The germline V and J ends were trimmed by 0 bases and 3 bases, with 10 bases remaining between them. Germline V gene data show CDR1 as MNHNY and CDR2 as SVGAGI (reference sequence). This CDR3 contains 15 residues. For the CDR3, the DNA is TGTGCCAGCAGTTACTCGAGTATCGTAACAGATACGCAGTATTTT. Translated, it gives CASSYSSIVTDTQYF.